This T cell receptor beta chain was profiled in a study of T cell changes during pregnancy in multiple sclerosis. The CDR3 loop spans 15 amino acids. V was pared by 1 base and J by 5 bases, with 14 bases between. This clone was recorded once. TCRdb's copy holds only in-frame clones and misses some; the assay was immunoSEQ multiplex PCR. The sample shows roughly 67,000 clones, roughly 90% of them seen only once. The source is a female donor with multiple sclerosis, enrolled in a pregnancy study. The V call is TRBV23-1, the J call TRBJ1-2; no clear D. TRBV23-1 is classed as an ORF, of uncertain function. This sample comprised peripheral blood, obtained in the second trimester of pregnancy. The CDR3 loop reads CASSQFWTPGYGYTF. The CDR3, as DNA: TGCGCCAGCAGTCAATTTTGGACCCCGGGGTATGGCTACACCTTC.